This T cell receptor (beta chain) originates from a study of T cell responses to AZD1222 COVID-19 vaccine. J was trimmed by 1 base and V by 2 bases; bases with no gene match: 5. CDR3 length: 17 residues. The germline V gene encodes CDR1 SGHRS and CDR2 YFSETQ. Repertoires were generated with immunoSEQ multiplex PCR, while TCRdb's copy carries only in-frame clones and drops some. This sample has approximately 160,000 clones, with about 92% found just once. This TCR derives from an adult who received the AZD1222 COVID-19 vaccine. The sequenced sample was peripheral blood, obtained 28 days after the second AZD1222 dose. V is TRBV5-1 and J is TRBJ2-2; TRBD2 matches 10 bases. CDR3 loop: CASSLPSGGLNTGELFF. CDR3 in DNA: TGCGCCAGCAGCTTACCTAGCGGGGGCCTGAACACCGGGGAGCTGTTTTTT.